This T cell receptor (beta chain) emerged from a study of blood T cell repertoires in COVID-19. The overall study: Sites across the United States, Italy and Spain contributed samples from acute and convalescent COVID-19. T cells, B-cell-depleted T cells, or PBMCs provided the cDNA or gDNA that served as material.

Original handling: Nucleated cell counts were estimated from reference gene primer amplification. The method was immunoSEQ multiplex PCR; TCRdb's version includes in-frame clones alone and lacks a portion of them. V, J and clone size are taken as reported in that table, and D and trimming were inferred from the DNA itself. Among about 160,000 clones listed, around 74% were seen once. The CDR3 is 19 amino acids. J lost 0 bases, V lost 2 bases, and 14 bases had no gene match. The germline gives CDR1 MGHRA, CDR2 YSYEKL. This sequence joins TRBV4-1 and TRBJ1-1; 8 nucleotides agree with TRBD1. Input material: peripheral blood. This TCR was recovered from a man between 65 and 80 years old with acute or convalescent COVID-19. CDR3 DNA: TGCGCCAGCAGCCAACCTGTAGGGACAGGCTCTATCATGAACACTGAAGCTTTCTTT. Its protein is CASSQPVGTGSIMNTEAFF.